A selection of T cell receptor beta chains follows, all from one sample in a study of T cell responses to AZD1222 COVID-19 vaccine. Assay: immunoSEQ multiplex PCR; the TCRdb copy retains only in-frame clones and omits some. The table shows 80,000 to 100,000 clones, with about 86% occurring only once. The sequencing used peripheral blood, collected 28 days after the second AZD1222 dose. Every receptor here comes from an adult who received the AZD1222 COVID-19 vaccine. CDR3s include the opening cysteine and the closing phenylalanine or tryptophan. A D gene is named only where the DNA matches it firmly. Only some rows state a clone size, as once, few, many or a class for expanded clones.

16	.	TRBJ2-3	TRBD2	TRBV9	TGTGCCAGCAGCGCCCCCGGGACTAGCGGGACTAATACGCAGTATTTT	CASSAPGTSGTNTQYF
14	.	TRBJ2-1	TRBD2	TRBV10-1	TGCGCCAGCAGTGATGCGAGCGGGGTTCCTGAGCAGTTCTTC	CASSDASGVPEQFF
14	once	TRBJ2-2	.	TRBV6-5	TGTGCCAGCAGTCCCCCGGACGGCACCGGGGAGCTGTTTTTT	CASSPPDGTGELFF
13	.	TRBJ1-2	.	TRBV29-1	TGCAGCGTTGTTCCGGGGGATGGCTATGGCTACACCTTC	CSVVPGDGYGYTF
19	.	TRBJ2-2	TRBD2	TRBV6-1	TGTGCCAGCAGTGTGTGGACTAGCGGGAGGTCCGCGAACACCGGGGAGCTGTTTTTT	CASSVWTSGRSANTGELFF
15	.	TRBJ2-1	TRBD1	TRBV7-3	TGTGCCAGCAGCGGAAGGGACAGCGCCTACAATGAGCAGTTCTTC	CASSGRDSAYNEQFF
12	.	TRBJ1-2	TRBD1	TRBV6-6	TGTGCCAGCAGGGACAGGCCCTATGGCTACACCTTC	CASRDRPYGYTF
15	.	TRBJ2-5	.	TRBV15	TGTGCCACCAGCAGAGCCGGGGGGCCGGGAGAGACCCAGTACTTC	CATSRAGGPGETQYF
12	.	TRBJ1-1	TRBD1	TRBV19	TGTGCCAGTAGTACCCGACAGGGTCGGGCTTTCTTT	CASSTRQGRAFF
15	.	TRBJ1-1	.	TRBV11-2	TGTGCCAGCAGCTTAAGCCCCAACCCTAACACTGAAGCTTTCTTT	CASSLSPNPNTEAFF
15	.	TRBJ2-1	TRBD2	TRBV4-3	TGCGCCAGCAGCCCCCGGACTAGCGGTTACAATGAGCAGTTCTTC	CASSPRTSGYNEQFF
14	.	TRBJ2-3	TRBD2	TRBV5-1	TGCGCCAGCAGCACCGGGACTAGCGGCGATACGCAGTATTTT	CASSTGTSGDTQYF
12	once	TRBJ1-2	.	TRBV5-4	TGTGCCAGCAGGGTCAGCATTCAACCCTACACCTTC	CASRVSIQPYTF
14	.	TRBJ1-1	TRBD1	TRBV6-5	TGTGCCAGCGCTCAGGGGGCGTTGGCCACTGAAGCTTTCTTT	CASAQGALATEAFF
18	.	TRBJ1-4	TRBD1	TRBV10-3	TGTGCCATCAGCGAACCTCCGGGACAGCCCCTTGTTTCGGGAAAACTGTTTTTT	CAISEPPGQPLVSGKLFF
15	.	TRBJ2-5	TRBD2	TRBV9	TGTGCCAGCAGCTTATCTAGCGGGCTCCAAGAGACCCAGTACTTC	CASSLSSGLQETQYF
14	.	TRBJ1-6	TRBD1	TRBV3-1/TRBV3-2	TGTGCCAGCAGCCGACAGGGATCTAATTCACCCCTCCACTTT	CASSRQGSNSPLHF
17	.	TRBJ1-5	TRBD1	TRBV5-1	TGCGCCAGCAGCCCCGGGGCAGGGGGTTTTAGCAATCAGCCCCAGCATTTT	CASSPGAGGFSNQPQHF
15	few	TRBJ2-2	.	TRBV19	TGTGCCAGTAGTATAGGACAGGTTACCACCGGGGAGCTGTTTTTT	CASSIGQVTTGELFF
14	.	TRBJ1-5	.	TRBV7-9	TGTGCCAGCAGCCGGGGGGGAGACAATCAGCCCCAGCATTTT	CASSRGGDNQPQHF
11	.	TRBJ1-1	.	TRBV12-3/TRBV12-4	TGTGCCAGCAGTGCTAACACTGAAGCTTTCTTT	CASSANTEAFF
14	.	TRBJ2-7	.	TRBV5-1	TGCGCCAGCAGCGTCCGGGACTCACACTACGAGCAGTACTTC	CASSVRDSHYEQYF
15	.	TRBJ2-5	TRBD1	TRBV11-2	TGTGCCAGCAGCAACACCCAGGACAGGGTGAAGACCCAGTACTTC	CASSNTQDRVKTQYF
12	once	TRBJ2-5	.	TRBV20-1	TGCAGTGCTAGTCGGCAGAGCGAGACCCAGTACTTC	CSASRQSETQYF
12	.	TRBJ1-1	.	TRBV28	TGTGCCAGCAGCTTATCTCACACTGAAGCTTTCTTT	CASSLSHTEAFF
14	once	TRBJ1-1	.	TRBV29-1	TGCAGCGTTGAGGGACGGCAGCTGAACACTGAAGCTTTCTTT	CSVEGRQLNTEAFF
14	.	TRBJ2-7	TRBD1	TRBV7-9	TGTGCCAGCAGCTTAGGTGACAGGGTGCACGAGCAGTACTTC	CASSLGDRVHEQYF
12	.	TRBJ1-1	.	TRBV28	TGTGCCAGCAGTTTAGGAGGGGCGAGGGCTTTCTTT	CASSLGGARAFF